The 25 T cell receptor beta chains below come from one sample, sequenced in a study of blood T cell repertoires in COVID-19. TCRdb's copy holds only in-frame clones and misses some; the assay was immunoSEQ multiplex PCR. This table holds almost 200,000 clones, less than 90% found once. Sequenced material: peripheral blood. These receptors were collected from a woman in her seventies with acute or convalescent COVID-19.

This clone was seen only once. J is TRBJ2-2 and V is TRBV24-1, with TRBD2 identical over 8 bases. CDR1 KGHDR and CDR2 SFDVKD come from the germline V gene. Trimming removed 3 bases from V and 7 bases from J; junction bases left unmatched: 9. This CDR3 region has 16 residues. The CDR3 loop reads CATSDGVTSDNGELFF. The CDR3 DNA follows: TGTGCCACCAGTGATGGGGTGACTAGCGACAACGGGGAGCTGTTTTTT.

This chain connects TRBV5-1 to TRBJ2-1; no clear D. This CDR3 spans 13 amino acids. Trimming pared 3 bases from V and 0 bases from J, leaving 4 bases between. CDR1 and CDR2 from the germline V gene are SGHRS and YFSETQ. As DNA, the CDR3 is TGCGCCAGCAGCTCGTCCTCCTACAATGAGCAGTTCTTC. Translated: CASSSSSYNEQFF.

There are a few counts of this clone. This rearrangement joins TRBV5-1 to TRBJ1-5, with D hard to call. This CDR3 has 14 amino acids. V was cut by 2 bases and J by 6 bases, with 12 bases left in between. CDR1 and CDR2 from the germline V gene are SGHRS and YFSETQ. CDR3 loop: CASSFGPGGQPQHF. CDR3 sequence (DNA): TGCGCCAGCAGCTTTGGGCCAGGTGGTCAGCCCCAGCATTTT.

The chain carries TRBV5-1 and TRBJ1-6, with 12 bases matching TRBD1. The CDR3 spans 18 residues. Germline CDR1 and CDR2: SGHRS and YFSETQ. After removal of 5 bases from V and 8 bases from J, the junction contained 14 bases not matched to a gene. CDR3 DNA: TGCGCCAGCAGTTTTAACTTTGGGACAGGGGGCGAGTATTCACCCCTCCACTTT. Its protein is CASSFNFGTGGEYSPLHF.

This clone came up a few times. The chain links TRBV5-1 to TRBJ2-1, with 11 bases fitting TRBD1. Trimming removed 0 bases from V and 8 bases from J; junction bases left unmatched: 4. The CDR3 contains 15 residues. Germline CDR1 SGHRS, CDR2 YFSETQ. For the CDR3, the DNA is TGCGCCAGCAGCTTGGTGTGGACAGGGGGCGATGAGCAGTTCTTC. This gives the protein CASSLVWTGGDEQFF.

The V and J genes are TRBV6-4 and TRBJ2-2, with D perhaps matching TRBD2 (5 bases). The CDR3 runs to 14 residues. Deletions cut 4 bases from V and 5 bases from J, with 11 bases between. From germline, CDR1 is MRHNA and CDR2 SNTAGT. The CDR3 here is CASSGLLSTGELFF. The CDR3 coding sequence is TGTGCCAGCAGTGGACTACTCAGTACCGGGGAGCTGTTTTTT.

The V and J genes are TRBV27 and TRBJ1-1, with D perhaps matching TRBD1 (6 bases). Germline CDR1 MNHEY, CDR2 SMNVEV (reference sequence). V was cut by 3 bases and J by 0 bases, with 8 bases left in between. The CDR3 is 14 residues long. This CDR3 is CASSFHRVNTEAFF. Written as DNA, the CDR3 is TGTGCCAGCAGTTTCCACAGGGTGAACACTGAAGCTTTCTTT.

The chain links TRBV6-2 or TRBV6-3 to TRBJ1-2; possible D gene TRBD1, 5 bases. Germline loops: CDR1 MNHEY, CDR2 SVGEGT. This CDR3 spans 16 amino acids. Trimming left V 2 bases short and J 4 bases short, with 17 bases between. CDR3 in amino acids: CASSYPWTRRGYGYTF. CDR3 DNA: TGTGCCAGCAGTTACCCGTGGACCCGGAGGGGCTATGGCTACACCTTC.

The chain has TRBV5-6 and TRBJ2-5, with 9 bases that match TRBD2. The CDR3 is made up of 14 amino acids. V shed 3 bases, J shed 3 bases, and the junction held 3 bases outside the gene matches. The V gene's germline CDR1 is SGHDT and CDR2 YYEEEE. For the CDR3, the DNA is TGTGCCAGCAGCTCTTTAGCGGGGGAAGAGACCCAGTACTTC. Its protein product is CASSSLAGEETQYF.

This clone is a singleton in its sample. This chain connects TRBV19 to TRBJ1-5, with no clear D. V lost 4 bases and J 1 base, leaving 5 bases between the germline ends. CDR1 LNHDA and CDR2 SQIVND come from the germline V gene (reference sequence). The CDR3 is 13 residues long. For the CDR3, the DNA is TGTGCCAGTAGTACACAGAGCAATCAGCCCCAGCATTTT. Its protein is CASSTQSNQPQHF.

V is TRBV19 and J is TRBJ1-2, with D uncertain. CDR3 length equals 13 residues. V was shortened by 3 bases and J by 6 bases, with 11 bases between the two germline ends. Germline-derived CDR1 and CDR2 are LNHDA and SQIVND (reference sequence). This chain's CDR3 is CASSISVLDGYTF. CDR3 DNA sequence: TGTGCCAGTAGTATCTCAGTATTGGATGGCTACACCTTC.

Here the CDR3 DNA reads TGTGCCAGCAGCTCCGACAGGGACCAAGAGACCCAGTACTTC. This codes for CASSSDRDQETQYF. The chain has TRBV7-9 and TRBJ2-5, with 7 bases matching TRBD1. CDR3 length: 14 residues. The germline V gene has CDR1 SEHNR and CDR2 FQNEAQ (reference sequence). V lost 4 bases, J lost 0 bases, and 2 bases stayed unmatched.

The CDR3 sequence is CASSYRTAYEQYF. CDR3 coding DNA: TGTGCCAGCAGTTACCGGACAGCCTACGAGCAGTACTTC. V usage is TRBV6-2 or TRBV6-3 and J usage is TRBJ2-7; D might be TRBD1 (6 bases). CDR1 is MNHEY and CDR2 is SVGEGT in the germline V gene. V was clipped by 2 bases and J by 2 bases, with 7 bases between them. This CDR3 region has 13 residues.

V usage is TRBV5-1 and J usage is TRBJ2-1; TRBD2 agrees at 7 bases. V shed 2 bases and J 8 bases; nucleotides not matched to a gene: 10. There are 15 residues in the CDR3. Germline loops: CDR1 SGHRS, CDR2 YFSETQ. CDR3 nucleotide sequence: TGCGCCAGCAGCTTTCGGGGGGTAGAAGGAGATGAGCAGTTCTTC. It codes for CASSFRGVEGDEQFF.

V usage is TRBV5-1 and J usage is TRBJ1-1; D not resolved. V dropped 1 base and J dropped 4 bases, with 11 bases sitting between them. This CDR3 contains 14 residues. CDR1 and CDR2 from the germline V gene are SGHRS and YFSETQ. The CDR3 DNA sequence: TGCGCCAGCAGCTTGTCGGGGTCGTCCACTGAAGCTTTCTTT. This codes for CASSLSGSSTEAFF.

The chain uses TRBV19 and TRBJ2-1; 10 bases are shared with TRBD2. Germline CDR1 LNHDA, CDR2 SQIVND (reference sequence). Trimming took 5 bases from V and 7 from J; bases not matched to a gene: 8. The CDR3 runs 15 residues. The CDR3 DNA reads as TGTGCCAGTAGTGCCCCTAGCGGGAGAGCGAATGAGCAGTTCTTC. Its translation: CASSAPSGRANEQFF.

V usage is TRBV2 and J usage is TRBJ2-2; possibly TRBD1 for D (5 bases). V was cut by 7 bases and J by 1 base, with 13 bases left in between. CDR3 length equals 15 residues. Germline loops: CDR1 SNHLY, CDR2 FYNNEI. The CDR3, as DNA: TGTGCCAGCAAACAGGAGCCGCGGAACACCGGGGAGCTGTTTTTT. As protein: CASKQEPRNTGELFF.

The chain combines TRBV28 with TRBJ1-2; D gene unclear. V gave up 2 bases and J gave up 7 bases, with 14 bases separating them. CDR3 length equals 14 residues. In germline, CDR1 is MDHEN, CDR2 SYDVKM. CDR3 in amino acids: CASSLVGGGSGYTF. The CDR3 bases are TGTGCCAGCAGTTTAGTGGGAGGTGGAAGTGGCTACACCTTC.

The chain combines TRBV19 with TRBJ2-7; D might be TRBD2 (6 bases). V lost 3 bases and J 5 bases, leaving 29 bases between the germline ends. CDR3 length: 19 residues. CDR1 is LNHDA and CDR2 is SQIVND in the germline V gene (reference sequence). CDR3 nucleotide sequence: TGTGCCAGTAGTATTCCTCCCCGCGGGGTGGGCGGAGGACCCCACGAGCAGTACTTC. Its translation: CASSIPPRGVGGGPHEQYF.

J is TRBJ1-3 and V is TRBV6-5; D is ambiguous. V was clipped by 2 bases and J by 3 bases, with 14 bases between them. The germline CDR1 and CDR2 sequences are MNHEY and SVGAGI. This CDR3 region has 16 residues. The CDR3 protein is CASSYRGFDHGNTIYF. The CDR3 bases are TGTGCCAGCAGTTACCGCGGATTTGATCATGGAAACACCATATATTTT.

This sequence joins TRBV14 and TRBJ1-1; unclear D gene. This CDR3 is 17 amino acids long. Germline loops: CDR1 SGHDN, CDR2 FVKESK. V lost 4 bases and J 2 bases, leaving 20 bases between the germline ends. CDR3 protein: CASSPRVGVTSNTEAFF. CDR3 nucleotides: TGTGCCAGCAGCCCCCGGGTCGGGGTTACCTCTAACACTGAAGCTTTCTTT.

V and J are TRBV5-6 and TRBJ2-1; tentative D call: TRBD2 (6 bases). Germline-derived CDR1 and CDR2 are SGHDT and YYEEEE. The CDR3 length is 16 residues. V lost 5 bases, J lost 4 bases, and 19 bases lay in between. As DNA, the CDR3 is TGTGCCAGCAGGTTGAGGGACTTGGTAGGGTACAATGAGCAGTTCTTC. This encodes CASRLRDLVGYNEQFF.

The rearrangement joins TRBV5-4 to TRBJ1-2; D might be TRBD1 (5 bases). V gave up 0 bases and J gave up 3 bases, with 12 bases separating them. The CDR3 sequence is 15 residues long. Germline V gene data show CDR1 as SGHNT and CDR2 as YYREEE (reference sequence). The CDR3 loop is CASSLGGEMDYGYTF. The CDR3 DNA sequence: TGTGCCAGCAGCTTGGGGGGGGAGATGGACTATGGCTACACCTTC.

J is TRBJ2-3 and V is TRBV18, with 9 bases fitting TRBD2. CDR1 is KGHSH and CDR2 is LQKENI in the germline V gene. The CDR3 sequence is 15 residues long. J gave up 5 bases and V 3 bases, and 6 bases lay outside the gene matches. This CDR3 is CASSPLAGVGDTQYF. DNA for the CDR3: TGTGCCAGCTCACCTTTAGCGGGAGTAGGAGATACGCAGTATTTT.

CDR3 region: CASSDRGRNTEAFF. The CDR3 DNA sequence: TGTGCCAGCAGTGACAGGGGGCGGAACACTGAAGCTTTCTTT. V gene TRBV6-1 combines with J gene TRBJ1-1; TRBD1 matches 8 bases. V was clipped by 3 bases and J by 1 base; unmatched bases: 1. The germline V gene has CDR1 MNHNS and CDR2 SASEGT. CDR3 size: 14 residues.